This record looks at one TCR beta chain sequence and its context. Participant age was roughly 18 to 89 years, and participants resided in about 25 US areas. Participants reported their clinical history, and cohort assignment relied on those reports. Clones were sequenced by immunoSEQ multiplex PCR, and TCRdb holds only the in-frame ones, with some missing. The sample shows about 400,000 clones, 87% of them seen only once. These data come from a study of blood T cell repertoires in COVID-19. At the level of the study: Collection of acute and convalescent COVID-19 samples took place in the United States, Italy and Spain. PBMCs, B-cell-depleted T cells, or T cells were the source of the cDNA or gDNA that made up the material.

Unmatched junction bases numbered 3, after V lost 2 bases and J lost 0 bases. The CDR3 has 15 residues. Germline CDR1 MNHNS, CDR2 SASEGT. Sequencing used PBMCs or T cells enriched from blood (not recorded which). This TCR came from a man aged 35 to 55 in a cohort exposed to, infected with or recovered from COVID-19 (not recorded which). The chain uses TRBV6-1 and TRBJ2-7, with TRBD2 matching over 8 bases. CDR3 loop: CASSESSGGSYEQYF. As DNA, the CDR3 is TGTGCCAGCAGTGAATCGAGCGGGGGCTCCTACGAGCAGTACTTC.